This T cell receptor beta chain comes out of a study of PD-1 blockade in classical Hodgkin lymphoma (dated by TCRdb to 2020 to 2022). Background for the entire study: Nivolumab dosing was 3 mg/kg intravenously every 2 weeks, continuing until either disease progression or unacceptable toxicity. A peripheral blood immune signature of response to PD-1 blockade in classical Hodgkin lymphoma was defined using TCR beta sequencing and CyTOF.

General findings and caveats noted by the study authors: Newly diagnosed patients were reported to have lower baseline TCR diversity than healthy donors, and relapsed/refractory patients were reported to have lower baseline TCR diversity still. The study covered only a single clinical trial cohort, and the causes of the repertoire differences, possibly disease activity or prior therapy, were still not defined. By C4D1, a significant rise was seen in CD4+ TCR diversity but not in CD8+ TCR diversity (p=0.0027 vs p=0.16), and the rise was most apparent among complete responders (p=0.02). Lower diversity was seen in patients whose nivolumab began less than 1 year after ASCT, and these patients were left out of later analyses so that immune reconstitution would not confound the results. Baseline diversity similar to that of newly diagnosed patients was observed in trial patients achieving complete response, whereas significantly lower diversity was observed in partial responders and progressors.

For this clone: Its cognate antigen has yet to be identified. Base quality data are lacking; no much larger clone is found one base away.

Interpreted using the paper, the time point label stands for: cycle 1 day 1 (C1D1), immediately before nivolumab initiation. Every trial patient had relapsed following autologous stem cell transplantation, and prior brentuximab vedotin exposure was what differed among cohorts A, B and C. The trial cohort included more than 55 patients with relapsed/refractory classical Hodgkin lymphoma, and each patient had a best overall response of complete response, partial response or progressive disease. Trial patients were treated with single-agent nivolumab in the multi-cohort phase II CheckMate 205 trial. Best overall response was determined by an independent review committee according to the 2007 International Working Group response criteria. Trial PBMCs were obtained immediately prior to nivolumab initiation (C1D1) and on therapy at cycle 2 day 1 and cycle 4 day 1. After peripheral blood was drawn into 8 mL Vacutainer Cell Preparation Tubes, PBMCs were isolated by centrifugation and then cryopreserved.

Clipping removes 5 bases from V and 2 bases from J, with 10 as the unmatched junction base count. The germline V gene (reference sequence) sets CDR1 to MNHEY and CDR2 to SMNVEV. From its cysteine to its phenylalanine, the CDR3 spans 17 amino acids. Here the CDR3 DNA is all that survives: 51 bases in frame from base 1. The Qiagen DNeasy kit was used to extract genomic DNA from unsorted PBMCs and from the negatively selected CD4+ and CD8+ fractions. Using primers that anneal to V and J segments, immunoSEQ multiplex PCR amplified the TCR beta CDR3 regions. A synthetic immune receptor repertoire was used to minimize amplification bias, and remaining bias was computationally removed after sequencing. From the authors' description of their analysis: Custom Python scripts were used to quantify repertoire diversity as the Shannon entropy index. Unsorted, CD4+ and CD8+ repertoires were analyzed separately, except for combined analyses in which CD4+ and CD8+ sequences were merged in silico. Clonal expansion was defined as at least a 2-fold frequency increase after treatment relative to C1D1, with a pseudocount of 0.5 for undetected baseline clones. Singleton clones were defined as clones with 0 or 1 copy at C1D1, and non-singleton clones were defined as clones with 2 or more copies. By matching protein sequences in sorted samples from the same patient, clones expanded in unsorted samples were annotated as CD4+, CD8+ or unknown. Diversity changes from C1D1 to C4D1 were tested in paired samples using Wilcoxon tests. This is the immuneACCESS table as TCRdb keeps it, with only in-frame sequences that have V and J called. A part of the clones is gone; compared with another copy, unresolved V genes explain less than half, and the rest is unexplained. The V and J calls and clone size were taken over from that table, and D and trimming were inferred from the DNA. The sample table records about 40,000 clones; about 82% of these occur just once. The ten largest account for 10% to 11% of the sample.

The TCR was taken from a human donor with classical Hodgkin lymphoma. The rearrangement combines TRBV27 with TRBJ2-5; 11 of the junction bases match TRBD2. This material consisted of peripheral blood mononuclear cells (PBMCs), taken at baseline. The DNA is TGTGCCAGCAGTCCCCCCTCCGGGACTAGCGGACAAGAGACCCAGTACTTC. This yields the protein CASSPPSGTSGQETQYF.